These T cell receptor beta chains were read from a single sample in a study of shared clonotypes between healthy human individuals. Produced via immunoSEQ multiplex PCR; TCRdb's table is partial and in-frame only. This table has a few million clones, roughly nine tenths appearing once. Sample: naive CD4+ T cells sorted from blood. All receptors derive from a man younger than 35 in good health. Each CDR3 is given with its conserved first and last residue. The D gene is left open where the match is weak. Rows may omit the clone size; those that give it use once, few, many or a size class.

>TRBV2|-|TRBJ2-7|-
TGTGCCAGCAGTGAAAGTCTAGGCCCTACCTACGAGCAGTACTTC
CASSESLGPTYEQYF
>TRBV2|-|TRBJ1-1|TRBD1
TGTGCCAGCAGGAGACAGGGCCCTTACACTGAAGCTTTCTTT
CASRRQGPYTEAFF
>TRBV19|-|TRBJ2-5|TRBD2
TGTGCCAGTAGTTTAGCGGGGGGGACGTGGGAGACCCAGTACTTC
CASSLAGGTWETQYF
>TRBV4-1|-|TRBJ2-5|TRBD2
TGCGCCAGCAGCCAAGATAGGCTAGCGGGATGGACCCAGTACTTC
CASSQDRLAGWTQYF
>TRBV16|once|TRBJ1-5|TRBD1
TGTGCCAGCAGCCGGGACAGGAATCAGCCCCAGCATTTT
CASSRDRNQPQHF
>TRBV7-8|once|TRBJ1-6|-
TGTGCCAGCAGCTTAGCCGTAGATAATTCACCCCTCCACTTT
CASSLAVDNSPLHF
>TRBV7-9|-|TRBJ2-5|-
TGTGCCAGCAGCTTAGAGGGGGGAGAGACCCAGTACTTC
CASSLEGGETQYF
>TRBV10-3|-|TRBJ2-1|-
TGTGCCATCAGTGAGTCGGGGAGGTACAATGAGCAGTTCTTC
CAISESGRYNEQFF
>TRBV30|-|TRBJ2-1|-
TGTGCCGCTACTGCCGGGGGCAACTACAATGAGCAGTTCTTC
CAATAGGNYNEQFF
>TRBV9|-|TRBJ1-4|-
TGTGCCAGCGCCGGATCGAATGAAAAACTGTTTTTT
CASAGSNEKLFF
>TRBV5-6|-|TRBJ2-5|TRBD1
TGTGCCAGCAGCCGGGACAGGGGCAATGGAGAGACCCAGTACTTC
CASSRDRGNGETQYF
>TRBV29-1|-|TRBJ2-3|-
TGCAGCGCGACGATCACAGATACGCAGTATTTT
CSATITDTQYF
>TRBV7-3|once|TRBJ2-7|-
TGTGCCTGGGGGTCCACCTACGAGCAGTACTTC
CAWGSTYEQYF
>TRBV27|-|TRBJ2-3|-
TGTGCCAGCAGTTTCGAGCGGAGCACAGATACGCAGTATTTT
CASSFERSTDTQYF
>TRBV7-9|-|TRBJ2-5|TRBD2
TGTGCCAGCAGCTTAGCCGGGACTATCCAAGAGACCCAGTACTTC
CASSLAGTIQETQYF
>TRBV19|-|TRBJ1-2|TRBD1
TGTGCCAGTACCTCGACAGGGGGCCTTGGCTACACCTTC
CASTSTGGLGYTF
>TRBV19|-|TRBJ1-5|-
TGTGCCAGTAGTGTGCTACAGGGAAATAGCAATCAGCCCCAGCATTTT
CASSVLQGNSNQPQHF
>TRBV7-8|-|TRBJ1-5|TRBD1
TGTGCCAGCAGCCTCGACAGGGACTATAGCAATCAGCCCCAGCATTTT
CASSLDRDYSNQPQHF
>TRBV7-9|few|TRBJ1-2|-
TGTGCCAGCAGCAACGGACAGATTGGAGGCTACACCTTC
CASSNGQIGGYTF
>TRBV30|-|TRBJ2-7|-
TGTGCCTGGAGCCCGGACAAGTCCTACGAGCAGTACTTC
CAWSPDKSYEQYF
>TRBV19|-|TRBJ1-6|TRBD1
TGTGCCAGTAGCCCCCAGGGGGTGAGCTCCTATAATTCACCCCTCCACTTT
CASSPQGVSSYNSPLHF
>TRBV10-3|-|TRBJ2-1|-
TGTGCCATCAGTGAGTCTATTACGGCGGGGCGATACAATGAGCAGTTCTTC
CAISESITAGRYNEQFF
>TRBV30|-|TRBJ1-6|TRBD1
TGTGCCTGGAGCACGGACAGGGGGTCCTATAATTCACCCCTCCACTTT
CAWSTDRGSYNSPLHF
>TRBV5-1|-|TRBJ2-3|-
TGCGCCAGCAGCTTGGGACAGACAGATACGCAGTATTTT
CASSLGQTDTQYF